Below, 30 T cell receptor beta chains from the same sample are listed, as sequenced in a study of Graves' ophthalmopathy and Graves' hyperthyroidism. Amplifying from RNA transcripts, the study obtained TCR beta CDR3 regions. First-round RT-PCR used HTBI primers; second-round multiplex PCR followed. TCRdb analysed the multiplex PCR reads with MiXCR anew, one entry per CDR3 protein. The table includes 900,000 to 1,200,000 distinct CDR3 sequences, less than 45% detected once. The sequenced sample was peripheral blood or thyroid tissue (not recorded which). All receptors come from an adult man with Graves' hyperthyroidism.

The chain carries TRBV10-3 and TRBJ1-5, with 7 nucleotides matching TRBD1. This CDR3 contains 16 residues. With 5 bases clipped from V and 5 bases from J, the junction kept 12 bases outside the gene matches. The germline CDR1 and CDR2 sequences are ENHRY and SYGVKD. CDR3 sequence: CAISYSRGRADQPQHF. The CDR3 DNA is TGTGCCATCAGTTACTCGAGGGGGCGAGCGGATCAGCCCCAGCATTTT.

This clonotype showed up many times. This sequence joins TRBV5-6 and TRBJ2-5; D is unresolved. With 4 bases removed from V and 0 bases from J, the gap between germline ends came to 10 bases. There are 14 residues in the CDR3. Per the germline V gene, CDR1 is SGHDT and CDR2 is YYEEEE. DNA of the CDR3: TGTGCCAGCAGCATCGGACGGAACCAAGAGACCCAGTACTTC. Translation: CASSIGRNQETQYF.

This clonotype was seen repeatedly, ten times or more. V is TRBV3-1 and J is TRBJ2-7; D gene uncertain. Germline loops: CDR1 LGHDT, CDR2 YNNKEL (reference sequence). The CDR3 loop spans 13 amino acids. Trimming took 4 bases from V and 6 from J, leaving 13 bases between them. As DNA, the CDR3 is TGTGCCAGCAGCCGGGGAAGGTCGGGCGAGCAGTACTTC. Translated, it gives CASSRGRSGEQYF.

Only a few counts were recorded for this clonotype. This rearrangement joins TRBV7-9 to TRBJ1-3; unclear D gene. CDR1 and CDR2 (germline): SEHNR, FQNEAQ (reference sequence). This CDR3 comprises 14 residues. V was trimmed by 4 bases and J by 1 base, leaving 8 bases between them. The CDR3 region has the DNA TGTGCCAGCAGCTGGAGACTGTCTGGAAACACCATATATTTT. It specifies CASSWRLSGNTIYF.

The CDR3 bases are TGCGCCAGCAGTTATACAGGGGACTACGAGCAGTACTTC. It codes for CASSYTGDYEQYF. The J gene is TRBJ2-7, the V gene TRBV5-1; 7 bases line up with TRBD1. Germline V CDR1 and CDR2: SGHRS, YFSETQ. CDR3 length: 13 amino acids. Losses at the gene ends were 5 bases for V and 3 bases for J; bases not matched to a gene: 5.

The chain combines TRBV9 with TRBJ1-1, with no clear D. The CDR3 runs 17 residues. V lost 0 bases and J lost 1, with 16 bases in between. In germline, CDR1 is SGDLS, CDR2 YYNGEE. Written as DNA, the CDR3 is TGTGCCAGCAGCGTAGTGCCCGCGTCCCCCGCGAACACTGAAGCTTTCTTT. It encodes CASSVVPASPANTEAFF.

This clonotype was counted many times. The V call is TRBV7-7, the J call TRBJ2-5, with 9 bases identical to TRBD1. This CDR3 region has 13 residues. CDR1 is SSHAT, CDR2 FNYEAQ, per germline (reference sequence). The junction had 9 bases not matched to a gene; V was cut back by 5 bases and J by 11 bases. The chain's CDR3 is CASSAGDRATQYF. The DNA for the CDR3 is TGTGCCAGCAGCGCTGGGGACAGGGCGACTCAGTACTTC.

Worth noting for this clonotype: This sequence may be a read error, since a much larger clone differs from it by one base. CDR3 loop: CAIGFNAGGYGQYF. For the CDR3, the DNA is TGTGCCATCGGTTTTAACGCCGGGGGATACGGGCAGTACTTC. The chain has TRBV10-3 and TRBJ2-7; maybe TRBD2 (6 bases). The CDR3 contains 14 residues. The germline V gene encodes CDR1 ENHRY and CDR2 SYGVKD.

The V gene is TRBV29-1, the J gene TRBJ1-1; no clear D gene. Germline values: CDR1 SQVTM, CDR2 ANQGSEA. The CDR3 loop spans 14 amino acids. The V and J ends lost 5 bases and 1 base respectively, with 14 bases between them. CDR3 in DNA: TGCAGCGTTCGTCCCCGCCGCGCGAACACTGAAGCTTTCTTT. Amino acids: CSVRPRRANTEAFF. The whole variable domain, filled in from reference TRBV29-1 and TRBJ1-1, reads SAVISQKPSRDICQRGTSLTIQCQVDSQVTMMFWYRQQPGQSLTLIATANQGSEATYESGFVIDKFPISRPNLTFSTLTVSNMSPEDSSIYLCSVRPRRANTEAFFGQGTRLTVV.

The rearrangement joins TRBV4-3 to TRBJ1-2; D unresolved. Trimming pared 0 bases from V and 0 bases from J, leaving 11 bases between. The CDR3 is made up of 16 amino acids. CDR1 and CDR2 from the germline V gene are LGHNA and YSLEER. The CDR3 loop is CASSQDRGRANYGYTF. Written as DNA, the CDR3 is TGCGCCAGCAGCCAAGATCGGGGAAGAGCTAACTATGGCTACACCTTC.

Many counts were recorded for this clonotype. This chain uses TRBV11-2 with TRBJ2-5; 10 bases are shared with TRBD1. CDR3 length: 16 amino acids. The J segment lost 3 bases and the V segment lost 2 bases, leaving 6 bases of the junction unmatched. Germline V gene data show CDR1 as SGHAT and CDR2 as FQNNGV. The CDR3 spells CASSLNPTGGEETQYF. The DNA of the CDR3 is TGTGCCAGCAGCTTAAACCCGACAGGGGGCGAAGAGACCCAGTACTTC.

This clonotype was seen ten or more times. This rearrangement joins TRBV7-9 to TRBJ2-7, with unresolved D. Germline values: CDR1 SEHNR, CDR2 FQNEAQ (reference sequence). V lost 5 bases and J 4 bases, leaving 21 bases between the germline ends. The CDR3 totals 16 residues. The DNA for the CDR3 is TGTGCCAGCAGCCCCCCCCCCGGGCGGCTGGTTTACGAGCAGTACTTC. Translating gives CASSPPPGRLVYEQYF. The whole variable domain, remainder taken from reference TRBV7-9 and TRBJ2-7, is DTGVSQNPRHKITKRGQNVTFRCDPISEHNRLYWYRQTLGQGPEFLTYFQNEAQLEKSRLLSDRFSAERPKGSFSTLEIQRTEQGDSAMYLCASSPPPGRLVYEQYFGPGTRLTVT.

On this clonotype itself: At one end, the junction sequence differs from germline, possibly due to a read error. The V call is TRBV29-1, the J call TRBJ1-2; 7 positions match TRBD1. The CDR3 is made up of 17 amino acids. The germline gives CDR1 SQVTM, CDR2 ANQGSEA. The CDR3 nucleotides are TGTGCCAGCAGCGTAGAGACAGGGAGAGGGGCAGACTATGGCTACACCTTC. Translation gives CASSVETGRGADYGYTF.

This clonotype was detected ten times or more. The chain has TRBV29-1 and TRBJ2-5, with 9 bases identical to TRBD2. With 7 bases clipped from V and 3 bases from J, the junction kept 6 bases outside the gene matches. CDR1 is SQVTM, CDR2 ANQGSEA, per germline. CDR3 length: 13 amino acids. The CDR3 is CSARTSEKETQYF. CDR3 in DNA: TGCAGCGCTAGGACTAGCGAAAAAGAGACCCAGTACTTC.

This clonotype turned up a few times. The chain has TRBV7-9 and TRBJ1-4; the match to TRBD1 covers 11 bases. The CDR3 runs to 15 residues. Per the germline V gene, CDR1 is SEHNR and CDR2 is FQNEAQ (reference sequence). V lost 6 bases and J lost 8; bases outside the gene matches: 8. The CDR3 protein is CASRRIRDRGEKLFF. CDR3 bases: TGTGCCAGCAGGCGAATCCGGGACAGGGGGGAAAAACTGTTTTTT.

This clonotype was detected ten times or more. The chain links TRBV9 to TRBJ2-5; D may be TRBD1 (6 bases). V was trimmed by 3 bases and J by 1 base, leaving 10 bases between them. CDR3 length equals 14 residues. Germline CDR1 SGDLS, CDR2 YYNGEE. In DNA, the CDR3 is TGTGCCAGCAGCGCAGGACAGATCCAAGAGACCCAGTACTTC. Translated, it gives CASSAGQIQETQYF.

A few counts support this clonotype. The chain couples TRBV6-5 to TRBJ1-1; 8 nucleotides align to TRBD1. There are 14 residues in the CDR3. V lost 6 bases and J lost 10; bases outside the gene matches: 13. Germline assignment: CDR1 MNHEY and CDR2 SVGAGI. For the CDR3, the DNA is TGTGCCAGCAGGCCCGGGACAGGTGATCGTGGAGCTTTCTTT. The encoded protein is CASRPGTGDRGAFF.

This clonotype came up many times. The chain has TRBV11-2 and TRBJ1-4; D gene uncertain. Germline-derived CDR1 and CDR2 are SGHAT and FQNNGV. CDR3 size: 14 residues. V lost 1 base to trimming and J lost 8 bases, with 11 bases between them. CDR3 sequence reads: CASSLGRGGEKLFF. As DNA, the CDR3 is TGTGCCAGCAGCTTAGGACGCGGAGGGGAAAAACTGTTTTTT.

This clonotype was counted ten times or more. This sequence joins TRBV29-1 and TRBJ2-5, with 11 bases matching TRBD1. From germline, CDR1 is SQVTM and CDR2 ANQGSEA. The CDR3 is made up of 14 amino acids. J lost 5 bases, V lost 4 bases, and 6 bases had no gene match. The CDR3 DNA reads TGCAGCGTTGGGAGGACAGGGGGCATGGAGACCCAGTACTTC. It is translated as CSVGRTGGMETQYF.

The chain uses TRBV6-5 and TRBJ2-2; no firm D call. There are 15 residues in the CDR3. The germline CDR1 and CDR2 sequences are MNHEY and SVGAGI. Trimming took 0 bases from V and 2 from J, leaving 7 bases between them. The CDR3 DNA follows: TGTGCCAGCAGTTACTCGGGCTATAACACCGGGGAGCTGTTTTTT. Protein sequence: CASSYSGYNTGELFF.

This clonotype appeared many times. The chain uses TRBV7-9 and TRBJ1-5; TRBD1 aligns across 10 bases. The CDR3 extends over 15 amino acids. Trimming at V came to 5 bases and at J to 4 bases, leaving 5 bases not matched to a gene. The V gene's germline CDR1 is SEHNR and CDR2 FQNEAQ (reference sequence). CDR3 protein: CASSPPGQGNQPQHF. The CDR3 nucleotides are TGTGCCAGCAGCCCTCCGGGACAGGGGAATCAGCCCCAGCATTTT.

Regarding this clonotype: A much larger clonotype is one base distant, so this may be a read error. This CDR3 fails to terminate in the conserved phenylalanine or tryptophan, so it likely reflects a read error. The chain couples TRBV20-1 to TRBJ1-1; D gene unclear. The CDR3 covers 15 residues. V dropped 2 bases and J dropped 11 bases, with 24 bases sitting between them. Looked up from germline, CDR1 is DFQATT and CDR2 is SNEGSKA (reference sequence). The CDR3 region is CSARSTLVGHYYAFL. The CDR3 nucleotides are TGCAGTGCTAGATCCACCCTCGTGGGCCACTACTACGCTTTCCTT.

This clonotype was counted between two and nine times. The chain is built from TRBV27 and TRBJ2-7; no definite D call. The germline V gene has CDR1 MNHEY and CDR2 SMNVEV (reference sequence). The CDR3 extends over 14 amino acids. V was cut by 4 bases and J by 4 bases, with 14 bases left in between. CDR3 in amino acids: CASSSLRPPYEQYF. The CDR3 nucleotides are TGTGCCAGCAGTTCCCTTAGACCTCCGTACGAGCAGTACTTC.

This chain connects TRBV10-3 to TRBJ2-2; 7 bases align to TRBD1. CDR1 is ENHRY and CDR2 is SYGVKD in the germline V gene. The CDR3 is 14 amino acids. Germline trimming cut 5 bases from V and 5 bases from J; bases unmatched to any gene: 5. As DNA, the CDR3 is TGTGCCATCAGTACGACAGGGCGGACCGGGGAGCTGTTTTTT. Encoded protein: CAISTTGRTGELFF.

This clonotype was seen more than once but under ten times. This rearrangement joins TRBV25-1 to TRBJ2-5; no reliable D call. Trimming removed 4 bases at V and 0 bases at J, with 15 bases between. This CDR3 is built from 16 residues. Germline V CDR1 and CDR2: MGHDK, SYGVNS. Written as DNA, the CDR3 is TGTGCCAGCAGTGCTCTAGAGATAGGAAACCAAGAGACCCAGTACTTC. Translated, it gives CASSALEIGNQETQYF.

The sample holds a few counts of this clonotype. The chain links TRBV5-4 to TRBJ2-2, with D uncertain. The CDR3 has 14 residues. Germline V gene sequence: CDR1 SGHNT, CDR2 YYREEE (reference sequence). Trimming left V 2 bases short and J 5 bases short, with 10 bases between. For the CDR3, the DNA is TGTGCCAGCAGCTTACTGGGGTTGACCGGGGAGCTGTTTTTT. It codes for CASSLLGLTGELFF.

In this sample, this clonotype turned up a few times. This chain connects TRBV29-1 to TRBJ2-7, with a weak D call TRBD1 (5 bases). Trimming left V 4 bases short and J 1 base short, with 20 bases between. Germline CDR1 is SQVTM and CDR2 is ANQGSEA. The CDR3 spans 16 residues. As DNA, the CDR3 is TGCAGCGTTGTCAAAGGGCAAAAGGGGTATTCCTACGAGCAGTACTTC. Protein product: CSVVKGQKGYSYEQYF.

V usage is TRBV25-1 and J usage is TRBJ2-5, with 8 bases matching TRBD1. The CDR3 length is 16 residues. Trimming at V came to 6 bases and at J to 4 bases, leaving 13 bases not matched to a gene. Germline V gene lookup returns CDR1 MGHDK and CDR2 SYGVNS. CDR3 sequence (DNA): TGTGCCAGCAGGGGAACAGGGGGATCGCGGCCAGAGACCCAGTACTTC. It yields the protein CASRGTGGSRPETQYF.

This clonotype came up many times. The rearrangement joins TRBV20-1 to TRBJ2-7; D possibly matches TRBD1 or TRBD2 (6 bases each). V was trimmed by 3 bases and J by 1 base, leaving 16 bases between them. The germline V gene has CDR1 DFQATT and CDR2 SNEGSKA (reference sequence). The CDR3 has 15 residues. The CDR3: CSASGWGAKSYEQYF. The CDR3 DNA reads as TGCAGTGCTAGCGGTTGGGGGGCGAAGTCCTACGAGCAGTACTTC.

The chain employs TRBV7-2 and TRBJ2-3; no firm D call. Germline loops: CDR1 SGHTA, CDR2 FQGNSA. The CDR3 consists of 14 residues. Trimming shortened V by 5 bases and J by 0 bases, and 9 bases separated the two germline ends. CDR3: CASSQGISTDTQYF. For the CDR3, the DNA is TGTGCCAGCAGCCAAGGGATTAGCACAGATACGCAGTATTTT. The whole variable domain, filled in from reference TRBV7-2 and TRBJ2-3, reads GAGVSQSPSNKVTEKGKDVELRCDPISGHTALYWYRQSLGQGLEFLIYFQGNSAPDKSGLPSDRFSAERTGGSVSTLTIQRTQQEDSAVYLCASSQGISTDTQYFGPGTRLTVL.